The 15 T cell receptor beta chains reported below all come from one sample, sequenced in a study of beta chain features in type 1 diabetes. Expressed TCRB transcripts got sequenced, as all isolated RNA was reverse transcribed. The assay was immunoSEQ multiplex PCR, and TCRdb's table has in-frame clones only and misses some. This sample yields about 140,000 clones, of which around 7% are seen a single time; more than 1.1% belongs to the top ten. Material for sequencing was central memory CD4+ T cells from blood. These receptors were obtained from a woman aged 30 to 39 in good health.

The chain is built from TRBV14 and TRBJ2-3; the match to TRBD2 covers 7 bases. V lost 3 bases and J lost 2; bases outside the gene matches: 5. The CDR3 totals 15 residues. The germline V gene has CDR1 SGHDN and CDR2 FVKESK. CDR3 DNA: TGTGCCAGCAGCCAGCGGGAGCAGGTCACAGATACGCAGTATTTT. As protein: CASSQREQVTDTQYF. The variable domain in full, completed from reference TRBV14 and TRBJ2-3, reads EAGVTQFPSHSVIEKGQTVTLRCDPISGHDNLYWYRRVMGKEIKFLLHFVKESKQDESGMPNNRFLAERTGGTYSTLKVQPAELEDSGVYFCASSQREQVTDTQYFGPGTRLTVL.

Only a few counts were recorded for this clone. The V and J genes are TRBV2 and TRBJ2-7; tentatively, D is TRBD1 (5 bases). V lost 4 bases and J 2 bases, leaving 12 bases between the germline ends. CDR3 length equals 14 residues. Germline V gene lookup returns CDR1 SNHLY and CDR2 FYNNEI. The CDR3 nucleotides read TGTGCCAGCAGTGTTCAGGGAACACCCTACGAGCAGTACTTC. Its protein product is CASSVQGTPYEQYF.

This clone was detected only a few times. The junction differs from germline at one of its ends, possibly a read error. The chain joins TRBV4-1 to TRBJ2-5; 7 nucleotides match TRBD1. From germline, CDR1 is MGHRA and CDR2 YSYEKL. This CDR3 is 14 amino acids long. The CDR3 reads CASSQGQEQETQYF. CDR3 DNA: TGTGCCAGCAGCCAAGGACAGGAGCAAGAGACCCAGTACTTC.

This clone was recorded a few times. The chain carries TRBV6-5 and TRBJ2-4; D may be TRBD2 (5 bases). The CDR3 sequence is 16 residues long. Deletions cut 2 bases from V and 8 bases from J, with 19 bases between. CDR1 MNHEY and CDR2 SVGAGI come from the germline V gene. CDR3 residues: CASSYPERRAPYIQYF. The CDR3 region has the DNA TGTGCCAGCAGTTACCCTGAACGGCGGGCCCCATACATTCAGTACTTC.

This clone has just a few counts. The chain joins TRBV7-2 to TRBJ2-7; perhaps TRBD2 as D (5 bases). Between the trimmed V and J ends, which lost 4 bases and 0 bases, there was a span of 13 bases. The CDR3 runs 15 residues. The V gene's germline CDR1 is SGHTA and CDR2 FQGNSA. The CDR3 bases are TGTGCCAGCAGCTCGAGGGTCTCTACCTCCTACGAGCAGTACTTC. It translates to CASSSRVSTSYEQYF.

This clone has just a few counts. The CDR3 loop is CASSERGTGARGYTF. The CDR3 DNA is TGTGCCAGCAGTGAACGCGGGACAGGGGCTAGAGGCTACACCTTC. The chain uses TRBV2 and TRBJ1-2; 10 nucleotides line up with TRBD1. The germline gives CDR1 SNHLY, CDR2 FYNNEI. The V segment lost 2 bases and the J segment 8 bases; nucleotides outside the gene matches: 8. The length of the CDR3 is 15 residues.

The sample holds a few counts of this clone. The V gene is TRBV4-2, the J gene TRBJ2-2; D not certain. The germline gives CDR1 LGHNA, CDR2 YNFKEQ. The CDR3 loop spans 15 amino acids. V dropped 0 bases and J dropped 2 bases, with 7 bases sitting between them. The CDR3 protein is CASSQEPTNTGELFF. The CDR3 coding sequence is TGTGCCAGCAGCCAAGAACCGACTAACACCGGGGAGCTGTTTTTT.

This chain links TRBV5-1 with TRBJ2-3, with 9 bases fitting TRBD2. The CDR3 loop spans 16 amino acids. Germline lookup yields CDR1 SGHRS and CDR2 YFSETQ. J lost 4 bases, V lost 0 bases, and 6 bases had no gene match. The CDR3 protein is CASSLGLAAGADTQYF. The CDR3 DNA follows: TGCGCCAGCAGCTTGGGACTAGCGGCCGGGGCAGATACGCAGTATTTT.

The chain is built from TRBV19 and TRBJ1-5; 7 nucleotides agree with TRBD1. J gave up 4 bases and V 4 bases, and 7 bases lay outside the gene matches. The CDR3 has 15 amino acids. Germline assignment: CDR1 LNHDA and CDR2 SQIVND (reference sequence). The CDR3, as DNA: TGTGCCAGTAGTACTGAGACAGGGCGAAATCAGCCCCAGCATTTT. Its translation: CASSTETGRNQPQHF.

The chain recombines TRBV7-2 with TRBJ2-7; maybe TRBD2 (6 bases). This CDR3 is built from 15 residues. Trimming took off 1 base at V and 5 bases at J, with 15 bases between the two ends. Looked up from germline, CDR1 is SGHTA and CDR2 is FQGNSA. The CDR3 spells CASSLGGRRTDEQYF. As DNA, the CDR3 is TGTGCCAGCAGCTTAGGAGGGAGGAGAACCGACGAGCAGTACTTC.

This clone was counted only a few times. The gene calls are TRBV2 and TRBJ1-5; D is possibly TRBD1 (6 bases). Trimming cost V 6 bases and J 2 bases, with 14 bases left between them. Germline V gives CDR1 SNHLY, CDR2 FYNNEI. This CDR3 has 15 residues. In DNA, the CDR3 is TGTGCCAGCAGCCGTCAGGGGCGCGGCAATCAGCCCCAGCATTTT. This gives the protein CASSRQGRGNQPQHF.

This clone was observed a handful of times. The sample holds other DNA sequences that translate to the same CDR3. V usage is TRBV9 and J usage is TRBJ2-2; 9 positions agree with TRBD2. Looked up from germline, CDR1 is SGDLS and CDR2 is YYNGEE. V trimming: 0 bases; J trimming: 3 bases; junction bases outside the gene matches: 3. This CDR3 has 16 residues. The CDR3 DNA reads TGTGCCAGCAGCGTAGTAGCGGGAGAGTACACCGGGGAGCTGTTTTTT. Protein: CASSVVAGEYTGELFF.

In its sample, this clone was seen a few times. The V call is TRBV18, the J call TRBJ1-1, with 10 bases lining up with TRBD1. Germline V gene sequence: CDR1 KGHSH, CDR2 LQKENI. This CDR3 contains 15 residues. With V trimmed by 3 bases and J by 4 bases, 5 bases remained unmatched. The CDR3 spells CASSPVTGGLTEAFF. The CDR3 coding sequence is TGTGCCAGCTCACCCGTGACAGGGGGCCTCACTGAAGCTTTCTTT. Together with reference TRBV18 and TRBJ1-1, the CDR3 gives the full variable domain: NAGVMQNPRHLVRRRGQEARLRCSPMKGHSHVYWYRQLPEEGLKFMVYLQKENIIDESGMPKERFSAEFPKEGPSILRIQQVVRGDSAAYFCASSPVTGGLTEAFFGQGTRLTVV.

The sample holds a few counts of this clone. The genes are TRBV19 and TRBJ2-3; TRBD2 agrees at 12 bases. The length of the CDR3 is 16 residues. J lost 2 bases, V lost 4 bases, and 4 bases had no gene match. Looked up from germline, CDR1 is LNHDA and CDR2 is SQIVND (reference sequence). CDR3 sequence reads: CASSTWTSGNTDTQYF. The CDR3 nucleotides read TGTGCCAGTAGTACGTGGACTAGCGGGAACACAGATACGCAGTATTTT.

This clone was picked up a small number of times. This chain links TRBV29-1 with TRBJ2-7; a weak D match, TRBD2 (6 bases). The germline gives CDR1 SQVTM, CDR2 ANQGSEA. This CDR3 region has 14 residues. V lost 7 bases, J lost 2 bases, and 18 bases lay in between. The CDR3 protein is CSAGAGRPAYEQYF. CDR3 in DNA: TGCAGCGCTGGGGCGGGGAGGCCGGCCTACGAGCAGTACTTC.